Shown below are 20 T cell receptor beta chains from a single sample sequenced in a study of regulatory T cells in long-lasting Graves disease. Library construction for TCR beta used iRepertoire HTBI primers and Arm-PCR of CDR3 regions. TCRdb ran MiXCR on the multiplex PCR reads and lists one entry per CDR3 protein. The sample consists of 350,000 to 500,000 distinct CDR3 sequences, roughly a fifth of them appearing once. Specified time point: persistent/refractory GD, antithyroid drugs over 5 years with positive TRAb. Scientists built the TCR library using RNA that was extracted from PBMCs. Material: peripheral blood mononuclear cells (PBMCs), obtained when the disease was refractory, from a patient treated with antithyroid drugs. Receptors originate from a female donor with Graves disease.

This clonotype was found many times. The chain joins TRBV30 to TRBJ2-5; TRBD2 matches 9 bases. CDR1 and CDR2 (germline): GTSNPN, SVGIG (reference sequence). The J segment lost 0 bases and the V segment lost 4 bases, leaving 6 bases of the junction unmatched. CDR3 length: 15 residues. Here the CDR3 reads CAWTLGLANQETQYF. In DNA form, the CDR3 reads TGTGCCTGGACCTTAGGACTAGCGAACCAAGAGACCCAGTACTTC.

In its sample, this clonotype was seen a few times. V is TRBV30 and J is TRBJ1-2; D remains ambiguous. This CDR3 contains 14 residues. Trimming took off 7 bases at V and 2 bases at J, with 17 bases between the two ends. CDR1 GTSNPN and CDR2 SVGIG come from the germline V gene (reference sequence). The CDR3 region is CAYVWIERNYGYTF. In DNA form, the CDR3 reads TGTGCCTACGTTTGGATAGAAAGAAACTATGGCTACACCTTC.

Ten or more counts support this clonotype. This CDR3 is CASSQLGRDQETQYF. In nucleotides, the CDR3 is TGTGCCAGCAGCCAACTGGGGCGGGACCAAGAGACCCAGTACTTC. The rearrangement links TRBV3-1 to TRBJ2-5, with D perhaps TRBD1 or TRBD2 (5 bases each). Germline V gene data show CDR1 as LGHDT and CDR2 as YNNKEL (reference sequence). This CDR3 has 15 amino acids. V was trimmed by 2 bases and J by 0 bases, leaving 10 bases between them.

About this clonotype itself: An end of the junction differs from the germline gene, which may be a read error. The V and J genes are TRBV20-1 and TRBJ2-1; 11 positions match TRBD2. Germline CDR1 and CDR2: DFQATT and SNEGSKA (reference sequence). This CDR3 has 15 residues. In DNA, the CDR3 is TGCGGTGCTAGTCTACTAGCGGGAGCCTCCAATGAGCAGTTCTTC. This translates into CGASLLAGASNEQFF.

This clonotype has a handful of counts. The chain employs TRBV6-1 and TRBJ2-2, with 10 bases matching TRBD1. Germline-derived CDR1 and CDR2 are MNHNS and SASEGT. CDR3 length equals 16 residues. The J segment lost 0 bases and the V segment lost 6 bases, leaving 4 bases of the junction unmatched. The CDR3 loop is CASRTGQGTNTGELFF. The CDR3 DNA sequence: TGTGCCAGCAGGACGGGACAGGGGACGAACACCGGGGAGCTGTTTTTT.

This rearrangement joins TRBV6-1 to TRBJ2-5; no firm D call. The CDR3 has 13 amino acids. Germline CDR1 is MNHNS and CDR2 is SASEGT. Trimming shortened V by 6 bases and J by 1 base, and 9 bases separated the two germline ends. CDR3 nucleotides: TGTGCCAGCAGCAAGGAGTTCCAAGAGACCCAGTACTTC. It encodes CASSKEFQETQYF.

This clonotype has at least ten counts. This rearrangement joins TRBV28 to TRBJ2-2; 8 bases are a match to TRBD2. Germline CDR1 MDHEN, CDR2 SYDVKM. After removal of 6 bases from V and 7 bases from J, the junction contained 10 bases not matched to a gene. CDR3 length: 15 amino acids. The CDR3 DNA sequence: TGTGCCAGCAGCTTACTCCAGCGGGAGATCGGGGAGCTGTTTTTT. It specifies CASSLLQREIGELFF.

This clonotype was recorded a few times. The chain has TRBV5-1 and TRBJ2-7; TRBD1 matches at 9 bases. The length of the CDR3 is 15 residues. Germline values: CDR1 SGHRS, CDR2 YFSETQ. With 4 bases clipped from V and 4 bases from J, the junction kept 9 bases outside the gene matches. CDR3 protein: CASSNLGQGSYEQYF. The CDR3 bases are TGCGCCAGCAGCAACCTAGGACAGGGGTCTTACGAGCAGTACTTC.

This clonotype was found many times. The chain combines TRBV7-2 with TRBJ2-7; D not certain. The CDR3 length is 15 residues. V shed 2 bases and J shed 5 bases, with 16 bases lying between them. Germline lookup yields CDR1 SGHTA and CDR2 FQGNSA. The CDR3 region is CASSLLMGISNEQYF. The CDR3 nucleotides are TGTGCCAGCAGCTTACTGATGGGGATCTCTAACGAGCAGTACTTC.

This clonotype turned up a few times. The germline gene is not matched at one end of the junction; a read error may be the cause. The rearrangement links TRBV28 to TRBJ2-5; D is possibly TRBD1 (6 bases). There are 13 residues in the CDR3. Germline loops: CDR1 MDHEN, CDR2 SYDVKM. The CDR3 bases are TGTGCCAGCAGTTTGGGGGCTCAAGAGACCCAGCACTTC. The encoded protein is CASSLGAQETQHF.

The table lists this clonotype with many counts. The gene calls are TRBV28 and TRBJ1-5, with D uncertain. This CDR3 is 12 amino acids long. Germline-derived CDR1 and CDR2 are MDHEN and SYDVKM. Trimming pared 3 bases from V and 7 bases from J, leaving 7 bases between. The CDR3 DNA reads TGTGCCAGCAGTTTTGGCGAACAGCCCCAGCATTTT. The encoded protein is CASSFGEQPQHF.

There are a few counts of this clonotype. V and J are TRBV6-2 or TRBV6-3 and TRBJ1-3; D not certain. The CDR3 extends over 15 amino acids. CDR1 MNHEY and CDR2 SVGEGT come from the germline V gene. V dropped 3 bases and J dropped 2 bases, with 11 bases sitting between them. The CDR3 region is CASSYEGGPGNTIYF. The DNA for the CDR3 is TGTGCCAGCAGTTATGAGGGTGGTCCTGGAAACACCATATATTTT.

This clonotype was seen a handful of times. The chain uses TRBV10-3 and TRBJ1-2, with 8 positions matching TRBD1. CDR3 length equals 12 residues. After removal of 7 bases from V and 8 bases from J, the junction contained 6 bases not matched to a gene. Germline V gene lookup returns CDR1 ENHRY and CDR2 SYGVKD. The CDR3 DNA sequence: TGTGCCATCACTACAGGGGGTACGGGCTACACCTTC. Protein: CAITTGGTGYTF.

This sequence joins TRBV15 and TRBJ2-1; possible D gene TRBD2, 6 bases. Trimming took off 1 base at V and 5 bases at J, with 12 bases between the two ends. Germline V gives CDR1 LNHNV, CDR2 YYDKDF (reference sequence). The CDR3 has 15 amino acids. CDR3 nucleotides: TGTGCCACCAGCAGAGGCGCGGGATACCACAATGAGCAGTTCTTC. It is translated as CATSRGAGYHNEQFF. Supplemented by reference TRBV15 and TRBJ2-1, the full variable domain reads DAMVIQNPRYQVTQFGKPVTLSCSQTLNHNVMYWYQQKSSQAPKLLFHYYDKDFNNEADTPDNFQSRRPNTSFCFLDIRSPGLGDTAMYLCATSRGAGYHNEQFFGPGTRLTVL.

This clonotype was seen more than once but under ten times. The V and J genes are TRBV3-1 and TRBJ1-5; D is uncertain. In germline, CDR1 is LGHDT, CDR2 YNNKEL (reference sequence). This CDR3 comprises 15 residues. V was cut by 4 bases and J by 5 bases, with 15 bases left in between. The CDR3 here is CASSPLGGEHQPQHF. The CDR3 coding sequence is TGTGCCAGCAGCCCCCTAGGCGGGGAGCATCAGCCCCAGCATTTT.

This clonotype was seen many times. The CDR3 bases are TGTGCCAGCAGTGAGCTTGGGCGGACCCAAGAGACCCAGTACTTC. Its translation: CASSELGRTQETQYF. The chain links TRBV25-1 to TRBJ2-5; D ambiguous. The CDR3 has 15 amino acids. Per the germline V gene, CDR1 is MGHDK and CDR2 is SYGVNS. Between the trimmed V and J ends, which lost 3 bases and 1 base, there was a span of 12 bases. Together with reference TRBV25-1 and TRBJ2-5, the CDR3 gives the full variable domain: EADIYQTPRYLVIGTGKKITLECSQTMGHDKMYWYQQDPGMELHLIHYSYGVNSTEKGDLSSESTVSRIRTEHFPLTLESARPSHTSQYLCASSELGRTQETQYFGPGTRLLVL.

The CDR3, as DNA: TGCAGTGCTGAGACAGATACTCGGTATGGCTACACCTTC. It encodes CSAETDTRYGYTF. The genes are TRBV20-1 and TRBJ1-2, with D tentatively TRBD1 (5 bases). V lost 5 bases to trimming and J lost 5 bases, with 15 bases between them. The length of the CDR3 is 13 residues. Germline-derived CDR1 and CDR2 are DFQATT and SNEGSKA (reference sequence).

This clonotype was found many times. The CDR3 DNA reads as TGTGCCAGCAGCCAAGTTGCGTACGAGCAGTACTTC. Amino acid sequence: CASSQVAYEQYF. The rearrangement links TRBV3-1 to TRBJ2-7; D not resolved. CDR1 LGHDT and CDR2 YNNKEL come from the germline V gene (reference sequence). Deletions cut 1 base from V and 4 bases from J, with 5 bases between. The CDR3 spans 12 residues.

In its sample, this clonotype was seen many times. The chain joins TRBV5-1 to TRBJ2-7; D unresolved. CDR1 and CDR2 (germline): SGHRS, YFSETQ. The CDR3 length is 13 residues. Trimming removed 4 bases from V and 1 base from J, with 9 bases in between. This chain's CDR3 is CASSTEVSYEQYF. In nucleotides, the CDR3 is TGCGCCAGCAGCACGGAAGTTTCCTACGAGCAGTACTTC.

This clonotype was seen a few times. CDR3 nucleotides: TGTGCCAGCAGCGGTCTAGCGGGAAACTACAATGAGCAGTTCTTC. It codes for CASSGLAGNYNEQFF. The chain joins TRBV7-2 to TRBJ2-1, with TRBD2 identical over 9 bases. The CDR3 runs 15 residues. V lost 5 bases, J lost 3 bases, and 5 bases stayed unmatched. Germline-derived CDR1 and CDR2 are SGHTA and FQGNSA.